This T cell receptor (beta chain) stems from a study of response to subunit inactivated influenza vaccine. With 4 bases clipped from V and 5 bases from J, the junction kept 4 bases outside the gene matches. The CDR3 spans 16 residues. Germline V gene data show CDR1 as KGHDR and CDR2 as SFDVKD. TCRdb re-analysed the RT-PCR reads in MiXCR, keeping a single row per CDR3 protein. Of around 600,000 distinct CDR3 sequences listed, around 11% are singletons. The same data also went into a second study, on T cells expressing NK-cell markers. From that study: Generation of TCR beta cDNA was performed by 5'RACE template switching incorporating UMIs. Anti-gamma-delta TCR antibody use in several experiments restricted sorting to alpha-beta TCR T cells. In roughly six donors, dominant CD3+CD56+NKG2C+ clonotypes ranked among the top 10 CD8+ clonotypes.

This chain joins TRBV24-1 and TRBJ2-1, with 13 bases identical to TRBD2. The clonotype comes from a man aged 50 to 60 who received an inactivated influenza vaccine. Sequencing used PBMCs from blood, obtained on the day of vaccination. The CDR3, as DNA: TGTGCCACCAGTGACGCTGGGACTAGCGGGAACAATGAGCAGTTCTTC. It translates to CATSDAGTSGNNEQFF.